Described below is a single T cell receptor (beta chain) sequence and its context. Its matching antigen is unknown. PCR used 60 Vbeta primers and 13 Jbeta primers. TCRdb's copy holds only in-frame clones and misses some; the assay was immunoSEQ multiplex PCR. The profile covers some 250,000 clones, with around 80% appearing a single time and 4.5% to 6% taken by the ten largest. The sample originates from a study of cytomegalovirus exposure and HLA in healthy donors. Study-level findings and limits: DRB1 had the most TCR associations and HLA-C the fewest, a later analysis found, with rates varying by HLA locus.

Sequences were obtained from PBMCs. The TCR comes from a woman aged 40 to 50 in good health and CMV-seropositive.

CDR3 nucleotide sequence: TGTGCCAGCAGCGTAGGGTCGCAGGCCCGCGAGCAGTACTTC. This translates into CASSVGSQAREQYF. The V call is TRBV9, the J call TRBJ2-7; no definite D call. The length of the CDR3 is 14 residues. V lost 0 bases to trimming and J lost 6 bases, with 13 bases between them. CDR1 is SGDLS and CDR2 is YYNGEE in the germline V gene.